Shown below are 14 T cell receptor beta chains from a single sample sequenced in a study of blood T cell repertoires in COVID-19. The table came from immunoSEQ multiplex PCR; TCRdb's copy has only in-frame clones and leaves some out. The data hold about 150,000 clones, with approximately 92% observed a single time. The specimen was peripheral blood. These receptors all come from a man in his late teens or twenties with COVID-19, enrolled during active disease.

The J gene is TRBJ1-2, the V gene TRBV3-1 (or the pseudogene TRBV3-2); D unresolved. Germline V CDR1 and CDR2: LGHDT, YNNKEL (reference sequence). The CDR3 has 16 amino acids. V was pared by 1 base and J by 4 bases, with 16 bases between. The CDR3 region has the DNA TGTGCCAGCAGCCAAGGAATGGCGGAAACGGCCTATGGCTACACCTTC. It codes for CASSQGMAETAYGYTF.

This chain connects TRBV12-5 to TRBJ2-1; 11 nucleotides match TRBD1. Germline V gene data show CDR1 as LGHNT and CDR2 as FRNRAP. The CDR3 extends over 17 amino acids. V dropped 2 bases and J dropped 5; count of bases not matched to a gene: 8. The CDR3 is CASGLQTGTGGNNEQFF. The CDR3 coding sequence is TGTGCTAGTGGTTTGCAAACCGGGACAGGGGGGAACAATGAGCAGTTCTTC.

This clone was counted a single time. The chain recombines TRBV24-1 with TRBJ2-7; 8 bases are a match to TRBD1. V gave up 2 bases and J gave up 3 bases; unmatched junction bases: 8. CDR1 and CDR2 (germline): KGHDR, SFDVKD. This CDR3 has 16 amino acids. The CDR3 DNA follows: TGTGCCACCAGTGATTCTGGGACAGGACATGACTACGAGCAGTACTTC. Translated: CATSDSGTGHDYEQYF.

This sequence joins TRBV27 and TRBJ2-7; D may be TRBD2 (6 bases). This CDR3 contains 14 residues. Germline CDR1 is MNHEY and CDR2 is SMNVEV (reference sequence). The ends were cut back, 6 bases at V and 0 bases at J, with 12 bases in the middle. The CDR3 spells CASRGRNYSYEQYF. DNA for the CDR3: TGTGCCAGCAGGGGGAGGAACTACTCCTACGAGCAGTACTTC.

This clone occurred once. The chain joins TRBV27 to TRBJ2-2; D possibly corresponds to TRBD1 (6 bases). Germline lookup yields CDR1 MNHEY and CDR2 SMNVEV (reference sequence). The CDR3 is made up of 18 amino acids. Deletions cut 1 base from V and 1 base from J, with 16 bases between. The CDR3 region has the DNA TGTGCCAGCAGTTTATTGGGGTATAGGACAGAGAACACCGGGGAGCTGTTTTTT. Its translation is CASSLLGYRTENTGELFF.

This sequence joins TRBV6-2 or TRBV6-3 and TRBJ2-1; 7 nucleotides align to TRBD1. The CDR3 extends over 14 amino acids. The V and J ends lost 5 bases and 4 bases, in that order; junction bases with no gene match: 5. The germline gives CDR1 MNHEY, CDR2 SVGEGT. CDR3 nucleotide sequence: TGTGCCAGCAGTCTCGGGACAGCGTACAATGAGCAGTTCTTC. Protein: CASSLGTAYNEQFF.

The chain is built from TRBV30 and TRBJ1-2; tentative D call: TRBD1 (5 bases). Trimming removed 0 bases at V and 5 bases at J, with 13 bases between. Germline CDR1 GTSNPN, CDR2 SVGIG (reference sequence). CDR3 length: 14 amino acids. CDR3: CAWSVGTQGYGYTF. CDR3 nucleotide sequence: TGTGCCTGGAGTGTAGGTACCCAGGGATATGGCTACACCTTC. Based on the CDR3 plus reference TRBV30 and TRBJ1-2, the full variable domain is SQTIHQWPATLVQPVGSPLSLECTVEGTSNPNLYWYRQAAGRGLQLLFYSVGIGQISSEVPQNLSASRPQDRQFILSSKKLLLSDSGFYLCAWSVGTQGYGYTFGSGTRLTVV.

The chain recombines TRBV23-1 with TRBJ2-5; TRBD1 is a possible D gene (6 bases). TRBV23-1 is marked as an open reading frame, function uncertain. V was shortened by 6 bases and J by 2 bases, with 25 bases between the two germline ends. This CDR3 is 18 amino acids long. Written as DNA, the CDR3 is TGCGCCAGCAGCCCCCGGCCGCACCCGGACAGTCCACAAGAGACCCAGTACTTC. It translates to CASSPRPHPDSPQETQYF.

This clone was recorded a few times. This sequence joins TRBV29-1 and TRBJ2-7; 10 nucleotides align to TRBD2. This CDR3 region has 13 residues. Germline V gene sequence: CDR1 SQVTM, CDR2 ANQGSEA. Here the CDR3 DNA reads TGCAGTTCCACCACTAGCGGGACAGGCGAGCAGTACTTC. This gives the protein CSSTTSGTGEQYF.

This clone was seen just once. V gene TRBV5-1 combines with J gene TRBJ1-6; D not certain. The CDR3 is 12 amino acids. V lost 0 bases, J lost 8 bases, and 3 bases lay in between. Germline loops: CDR1 SGHRS, CDR2 YFSETQ. The CDR3 DNA follows: TGCGCCAGCAGCTTGGGAGATTCACCCCTCCACTTT. Protein: CASSLGDSPLHF.

The chain employs TRBV5-5 and TRBJ2-3; a weak D match, TRBD1 (6 bases). Trimming stripped 4 bases from V and 3 bases from J, with 15 bases between. This CDR3 is built from 15 residues. Germline values: CDR1 SGHKS, CDR2 YYEKEE (reference sequence). This chain's CDR3 is CASSPQGTITDTQYF. CDR3 in DNA: TGTGCCAGCAGCCCACAGGGTACGATTACAGATACGCAGTATTTT.

This sequence joins TRBV4-1 and TRBJ2-7; the D gene is possibly TRBD2 (5 bases). There are 12 residues in the CDR3. CDR1 MGHRA and CDR2 YSYEKL come from the germline V gene. Trimming removed 5 bases at V and 7 bases at J, with 12 bases between. CDR3 protein: CASSSRGMEQYF. CDR3 nucleotide sequence: TGCGCCAGCAGCTCCAGAGGGATGGAGCAGTACTTC.

V gene TRBV19 combines with J gene TRBJ2-7, with D perhaps matching TRBD1 (6 bases). Germline loops: CDR1 LNHDA, CDR2 SQIVND (reference sequence). The CDR3 has 13 residues. V dropped 5 bases and J dropped 6 bases, with 14 bases sitting between them. The CDR3 is CASSVDRFGEQYF. The CDR3 DNA follows: TGTGCCAGTAGTGTTGACAGGTTCGGCGAGCAGTACTTC.

This clone occurred a few times. The V gene is TRBV3-1 (or the pseudogene TRBV3-2), the J gene TRBJ1-1, with D maybe TRBD1 (6 bases). Germline V lookup: CDR1 LGHDT, CDR2 YNNKEL (reference sequence). The CDR3 has 13 residues. Trimming took 5 bases from V and 4 from J, leaving 11 bases between them. Here the CDR3 reads CASSGTGLTEAFF. CDR3 DNA: TGTGCCAGCAGCGGAACAGGGCTCACTGAAGCTTTCTTT.